This T cell receptor (beta chain) derives from a study of shared clonotypes between healthy human individuals. CDR3 size: 16 residues. Looked up from germline, CDR1 is MGHDK and CDR2 is SYGVNS. With 2 bases removed from V and 2 bases from J, the gap between germline ends came to 15 bases. Clones were sequenced by immunoSEQ multiplex PCR, and TCRdb holds only the in-frame ones, with some missing. The sample records hundreds of thousands of clones, around 72% being singletons. This chain joins TRBV25-1 and TRBJ2-5; D may be TRBD1 or TRBD2 (5 bases each). This TCR was recovered from a woman in her thirties in good health. Sequenced: memory CD4+ T cells sorted from blood. Subset given: CD45RA-negative fraction. The CDR3 bases are TGTGCCAGCAGTGAACCCTTACCGGGGCAGCAAGAGACCCAGTACTTC. Amino acids: CASSEPLPGQQETQYF.